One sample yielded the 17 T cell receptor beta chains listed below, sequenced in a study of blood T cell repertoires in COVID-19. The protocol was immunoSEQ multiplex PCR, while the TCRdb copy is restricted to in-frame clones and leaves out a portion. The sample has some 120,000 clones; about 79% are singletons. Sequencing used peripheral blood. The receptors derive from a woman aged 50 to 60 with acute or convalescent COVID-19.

The CDR3 protein is CASSLDRDSPLHF. The CDR3 DNA reads TGTGCCAGCAGCTTGGACAGGGATTCACCCCTCCACTTT. This chain connects TRBV5-5 to TRBJ1-6; tentative D call: TRBD1 (6 bases). V was clipped by 0 bases and J by 8 bases, with 6 bases between them. The germline gives CDR1 SGHKS, CDR2 YYEKEE (reference sequence). CDR3 length: 13 amino acids.

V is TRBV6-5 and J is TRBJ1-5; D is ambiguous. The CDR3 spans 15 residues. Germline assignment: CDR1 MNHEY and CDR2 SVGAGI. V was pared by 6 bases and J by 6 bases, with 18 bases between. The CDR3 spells CASRLSGAAGQPQHF. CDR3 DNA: TGTGCCAGCAGGTTATCGGGCGCCGCGGGTCAGCCCCAGCATTTT.

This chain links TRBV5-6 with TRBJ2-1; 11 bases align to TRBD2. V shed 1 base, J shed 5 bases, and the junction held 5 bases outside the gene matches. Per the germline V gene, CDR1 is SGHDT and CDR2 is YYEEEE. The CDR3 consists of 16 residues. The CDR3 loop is CASSLQGLAEHNEQFF. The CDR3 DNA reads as TGTGCCAGCAGCTTGCAGGGACTAGCGGAGCACAATGAGCAGTTCTTC.

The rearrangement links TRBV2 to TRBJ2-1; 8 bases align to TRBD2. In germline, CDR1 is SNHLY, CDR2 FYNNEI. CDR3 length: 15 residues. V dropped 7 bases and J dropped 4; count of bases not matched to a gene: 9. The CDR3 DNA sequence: TGTGCCAGCACCGGGGGGCAGCGGGGGTACAATGAGCAGTTCTTC. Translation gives CASTGGQRGYNEQFF.

The CDR3 region has the DNA TGTGCCAGCAGTGACTCTGCGGCGGGTCGGGAGACCCAGTACTTC. It is translated as CASSDSAAGRETQYF. The rearrangement links TRBV6-4 to TRBJ2-5; maybe TRBD2 (5 bases). Per germline, CDR1 MRHNA and CDR2 SNTAGT. Trimming took 0 bases from V and 5 from J, leaving 13 bases between them. The CDR3 runs to 15 residues.

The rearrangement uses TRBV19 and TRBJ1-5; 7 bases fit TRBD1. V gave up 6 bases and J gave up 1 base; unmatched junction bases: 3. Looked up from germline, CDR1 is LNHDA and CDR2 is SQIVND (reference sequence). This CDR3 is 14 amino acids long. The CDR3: CASRQTGSNQPQHF. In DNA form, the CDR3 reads TGTGCCAGTAGACAGACAGGGAGCAATCAGCCCCAGCATTTT.

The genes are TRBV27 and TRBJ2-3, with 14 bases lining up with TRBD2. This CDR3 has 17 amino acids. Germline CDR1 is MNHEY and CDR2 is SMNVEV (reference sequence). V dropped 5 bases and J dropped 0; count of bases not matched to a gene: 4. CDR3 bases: TGTGCCAGCAGTCCGGGACTAGCGGGGGCCAGCACAGATACGCAGTATTTT. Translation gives CASSPGLAGASTDTQYF.

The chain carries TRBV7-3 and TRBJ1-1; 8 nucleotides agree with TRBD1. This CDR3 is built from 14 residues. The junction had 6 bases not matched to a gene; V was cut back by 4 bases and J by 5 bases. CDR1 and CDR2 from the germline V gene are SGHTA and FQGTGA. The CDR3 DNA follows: TGTGCCAGCAGCTCCGGACAGGGTTATACTGAAGCTTTCTTT. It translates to CASSSGQGYTEAFF.

The CDR3 DNA is TGTGCCAGCAGCCGGGACAGGGAGGAAGCTTTCTTT. Amino acids: CASSRDREEAFF. The chain carries TRBV7-2 and TRBJ1-1, with 9 bases matching TRBD1. V lost 5 bases and J lost 8; bases outside the gene matches: 3. The CDR3 consists of 12 residues. Germline V gives CDR1 SGHTA, CDR2 FQGNSA.

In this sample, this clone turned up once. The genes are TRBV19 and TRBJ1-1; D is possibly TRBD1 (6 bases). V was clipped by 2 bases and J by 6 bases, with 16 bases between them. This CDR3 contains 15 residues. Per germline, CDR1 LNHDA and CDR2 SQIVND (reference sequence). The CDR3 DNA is TGTGCCAGTAGTATAAATCAGGACAGAACGTCTGAAGCTTTCTTT. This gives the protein CASSINQDRTSEAFF.

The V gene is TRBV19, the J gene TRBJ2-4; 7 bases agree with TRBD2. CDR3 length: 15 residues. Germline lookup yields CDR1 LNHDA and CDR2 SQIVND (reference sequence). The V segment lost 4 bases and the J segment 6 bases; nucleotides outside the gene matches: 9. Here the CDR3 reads CASSTTLGRVNIQYF. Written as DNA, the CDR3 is TGTGCCAGTAGTACCACACTAGGGAGGGTAAACATTCAGTACTTC.

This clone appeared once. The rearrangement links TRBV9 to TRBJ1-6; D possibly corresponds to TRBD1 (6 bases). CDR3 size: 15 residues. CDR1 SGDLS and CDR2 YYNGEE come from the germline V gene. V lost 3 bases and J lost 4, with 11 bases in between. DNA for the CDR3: TGTGCCAGCAGCGCCCTGACAGGTTATAATTCACCCCTCCACTTT. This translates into CASSALTGYNSPLHF.

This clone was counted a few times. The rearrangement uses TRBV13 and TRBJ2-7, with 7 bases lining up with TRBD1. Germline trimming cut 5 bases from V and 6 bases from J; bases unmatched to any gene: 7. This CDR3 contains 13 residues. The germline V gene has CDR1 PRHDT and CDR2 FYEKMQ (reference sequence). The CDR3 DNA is TGTGCCAGCAGCACTACTACAGGGGTCGAGCAGTACTTC. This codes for CASSTTTGVEQYF.

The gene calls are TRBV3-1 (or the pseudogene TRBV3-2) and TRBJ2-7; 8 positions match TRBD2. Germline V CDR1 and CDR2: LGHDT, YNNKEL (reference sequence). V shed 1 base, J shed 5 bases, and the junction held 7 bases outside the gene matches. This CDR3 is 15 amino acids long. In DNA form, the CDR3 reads TGTGCCAGCAGCCAAGGCGCAGCGGGGGCGGACGAGCAGTACTTC. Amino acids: CASSQGAAGADEQYF.

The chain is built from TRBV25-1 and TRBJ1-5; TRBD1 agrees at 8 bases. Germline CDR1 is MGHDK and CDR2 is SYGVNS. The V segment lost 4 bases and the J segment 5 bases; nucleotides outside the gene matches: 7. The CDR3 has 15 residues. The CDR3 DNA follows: TGTGCCAGCAGTGCGGGACAGGCGTCAGATCAGCCCCAGCATTTT. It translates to CASSAGQASDQPQHF.

This CDR3 reads CATSGRGGVGNQPQHF. In DNA, the CDR3 is TGTGCCACCAGTGGCCGGGGGGGCGTAGGAAATCAGCCCCAGCATTTT. V gene TRBV24-1 combines with J gene TRBJ1-5; D may be TRBD1 (6 bases). From germline, CDR1 is KGHDR and CDR2 SFDVKD. The V end lost 5 bases, the J end lost 4 bases, and 17 bases lay between the germline ends. The CDR3 is made up of 16 amino acids.

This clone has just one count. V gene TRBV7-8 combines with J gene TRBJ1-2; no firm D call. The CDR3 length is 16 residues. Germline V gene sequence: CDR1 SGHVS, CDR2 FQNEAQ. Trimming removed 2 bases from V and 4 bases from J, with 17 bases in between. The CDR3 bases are TGTGCCAGCAGCTTATTCGGGAGCGACACCCTCTATGGCTACACCTTC. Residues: CASSLFGSDTLYGYTF. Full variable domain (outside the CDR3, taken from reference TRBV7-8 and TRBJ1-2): GAGVSQSPRYKVAKRGQDVALRCDPISGHVSLFWYQQALGQGPEFLTYFQNEAQLDKSGLPSDRFFAERPEGSVSTLKIQRTQQEDSAVYLCASSLFGSDTLYGYTFGSGTRLTVV.